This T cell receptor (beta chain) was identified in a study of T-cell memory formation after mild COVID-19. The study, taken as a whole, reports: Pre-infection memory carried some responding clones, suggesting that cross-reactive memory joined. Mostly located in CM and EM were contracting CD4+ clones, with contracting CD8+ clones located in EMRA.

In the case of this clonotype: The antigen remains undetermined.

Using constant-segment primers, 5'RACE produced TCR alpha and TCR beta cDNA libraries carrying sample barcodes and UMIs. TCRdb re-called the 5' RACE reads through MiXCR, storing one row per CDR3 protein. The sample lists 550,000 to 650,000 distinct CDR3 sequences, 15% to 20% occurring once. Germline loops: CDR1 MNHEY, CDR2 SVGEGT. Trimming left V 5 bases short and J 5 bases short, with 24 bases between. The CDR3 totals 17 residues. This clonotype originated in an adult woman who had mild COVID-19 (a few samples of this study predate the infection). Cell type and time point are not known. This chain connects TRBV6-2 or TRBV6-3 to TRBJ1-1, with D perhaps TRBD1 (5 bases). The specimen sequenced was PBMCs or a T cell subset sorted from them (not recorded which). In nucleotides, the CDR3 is TGTGCCAGCAGTGGATCCACAACGCCAGGGTCGCGGACTGAAGCTTTCTTT. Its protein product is CASSGSTTPGSRTEAFF.